Shown below are 17 T cell receptor beta chains from a single sample sequenced in a study of cytomegalovirus exposure and HLA in healthy donors. The study ran its PCR with 60 Vbeta and 13 Jbeta primers. Assay: immunoSEQ multiplex PCR; the TCRdb copy retains only in-frame clones and omits some. This table has roughly 80,000 clones, 80% to 90% appearing once. The sequenced sample consisted of PBMCs. The receptors derive from a woman aged 25 to 39 in good health and CMV-seronegative.

The chain couples TRBV10-3 to TRBJ1-5, with TRBD1 matching over 7 bases. J lost 1 base, V lost 0 bases, and 6 bases had no gene match. The CDR3 runs 17 residues. The germline V gene has CDR1 ENHRY and CDR2 SYGVKD. The CDR3, as DNA: TGTGCCATCAGTGAGTCGCAGGGGGGACAAAGCAATCAGCCCCAGCATTTT. Protein: CAISESQGGQSNQPQHF.

This sequence joins TRBV7-8 and TRBJ2-7, with 9 bases aligning to TRBD1. V dropped 0 bases and J dropped 7; count of bases not matched to a gene: 7. There are 15 residues in the CDR3. Germline V gene lookup returns CDR1 SGHVS and CDR2 FQNEAQ. CDR3 in DNA: TGTGCCAGCAGCTTAGCGGGGGACAGGGTCGCGGAGCAGTACTTC. Translating gives CASSLAGDRVAEQYF.

The chain is built from TRBV30 and TRBJ2-5; 7 bases match TRBD2. The V and J ends lost 8 bases and 4 bases, in that order; junction bases with no gene match: 13. The CDR3 loop spans 14 amino acids. CDR1 and CDR2 (germline): GTSNPN, SVGIG (reference sequence). The CDR3: CAQRIWEGGETQYF. For the CDR3, the DNA is TGTGCCCAGAGGATCTGGGAGGGTGGAGAGACCCAGTACTTC.

The chain carries TRBV9 and TRBJ1-4; D perhaps matches TRBD1 (6 bases). Germline values: CDR1 SGDLS, CDR2 YYNGEE. CDR3 size: 13 residues. V gave up 5 bases and J gave up 8 bases, with 13 bases separating them. CDR3 sequence reads: CASSPGHPEKLFF. Written as DNA, the CDR3 is TGTGCCAGCAGTCCGGGACACCCCGAAAAACTGTTTTTT.

The CDR3 spells CATRHDSYNEQFF. The CDR3 bases are TGTGCCACCCGTCACGACAGCTACAATGAGCAGTTCTTC. This rearrangement joins TRBV19 to TRBJ2-1; D possibly corresponds to TRBD1 (5 bases). Germline CDR1 LNHDA, CDR2 SQIVND (reference sequence). The CDR3 sequence is 13 residues long. Trimming shortened V by 10 bases and J by 3 bases, and 13 bases separated the two germline ends.

The CDR3 loop reads CASSPGLPETQYF. CDR3 nucleotide sequence: TGTGCCAGCAGCCCGGGACTGCCTGAGACCCAGTACTTC. The chain couples TRBV7-8 to TRBJ2-5, with D possibly matching TRBD2 (6 bases). The V gene lost 5 bases and the J gene lost 5 bases, with 12 bases spanning the gap. The germline gives CDR1 SGHVS, CDR2 FQNEAQ. There are 13 residues in the CDR3. The full variable domain, with the rest looked up from reference TRBV7-8 and TRBJ2-5, is GAGVSQSPRYKVAKRGQDVALRCDPISGHVSLFWYQQALGQGPEFLTYFQNEAQLDKSGLPSDRFFAERPEGSVSTLKIQRTQQEDSAVYLCASSPGLPETQYFGPGTRLLVL.

V and J are TRBV18 and TRBJ2-7, with D perhaps TRBD1 (5 bases). CDR3 length equals 15 residues. Between the trimmed V and J ends, which lost 3 bases and 0 bases, there was a span of 12 bases. CDR1 is KGHSH and CDR2 is LQKENI in the germline V gene. The CDR3 loop reads CASSPRETVSYEQYF. The DNA of the CDR3 is TGTGCCAGCTCACCTCGCGAGACAGTCTCCTACGAGCAGTACTTC.

This clone was detected only a few times. This chain links TRBV2 with TRBJ2-1; D unresolved. V lost 7 bases to trimming and J lost 9 bases, with 10 bases between them. The CDR3 covers 11 residues. The V gene's germline CDR1 is SNHLY and CDR2 FYNNEI. The CDR3 loop is CASTRDTEQFF. CDR3 DNA sequence: TGTGCCAGCACTCGAGATACTGAGCAGTTCTTC.

The V gene is TRBV5-4, the J gene TRBJ2-7; weak D call: TRBD2 (5 bases). Germline CDR1 is SGHNT and CDR2 is YYREEE (reference sequence). This CDR3 is built from 13 residues. Trimming left V 2 bases short and J 5 bases short, with 11 bases between. The CDR3 here is CASSFGEMDEQYF. The DNA of the CDR3 is TGTGCCAGCAGCTTCGGGGAGATGGACGAGCAGTACTTC.

The genes are TRBV15 and TRBJ2-5; D perhaps matches TRBD2 (6 bases). The V end lost 7 bases, the J end lost 5 bases, and 23 bases lay between the germline ends. Germline values: CDR1 LNHNV, CDR2 YYDKDF (reference sequence). The CDR3 is made up of 16 amino acids. This CDR3 reads CATTPGGVGWGETQYF. The CDR3 DNA sequence: TGTGCCACCACCCCCGGCGGGGTCGGGTGGGGGGAGACCCAGTACTTC.

The chain carries TRBV28 and TRBJ2-7, with D unresolved. Trimming pared 6 bases from V and 7 bases from J, leaving 13 bases between. This CDR3 is 12 amino acids long. CDR1 is MDHEN, CDR2 SYDVKM, per germline. CDR3 protein: CASSPGWKEQYF. Here the CDR3 DNA reads TGTGCCAGCAGCCCCGGGTGGAAAGAGCAGTACTTC.

The rearrangement links TRBV28 to TRBJ2-7; the D gene is possibly TRBD2 (5 bases). Trimming took off 2 bases at V and 1 base at J, with 9 bases between the two ends. This CDR3 has 14 amino acids. Germline V gives CDR1 MDHEN, CDR2 SYDVKM. CDR3 DNA: TGTGCCAGCAGTTTAGTCGGCGGGTCCTACGAGCAGTACTTC. It codes for CASSLVGGSYEQYF.

This chain links TRBV5-1 with TRBJ2-1, with 9 bases fitting TRBD2. This CDR3 region has 14 residues. Germline V gene data show CDR1 as SGHRS and CDR2 as YFSETQ. Trimming cost V 4 bases and J 9 bases; bases outside gene matches: 8. The CDR3 sequence is CASSPRTSDGEQFF. The CDR3 DNA reads TGCGCCAGCAGCCCCAGGACTAGCGACGGTGAGCAGTTCTTC. The full variable domain, in which reference TRBV5-1 and TRBJ2-1 provide the parts outside the CDR3, is KAGVTQTPRYLIKTRGQQVTLSCSPISGHRSVSWYQQTPGQGLQFLFEYFSETQRNKGNFPGRFSGRQFSNSRSEMNVSTLELGDSALYLCASSPRTSDGEQFFGPGTRLTVL.

The CDR3 loop reads CASSLVFQGKTEAFF. The CDR3 bases are TGTGCCAGCAGCTTAGTTTTCCAGGGGAAGACTGAAGCTTTCTTT. J is TRBJ1-1 and V is TRBV7-2; D is possibly TRBD1 (6 bases). Trimming pared 1 base from V and 5 bases from J, leaving 14 bases between. Germline V lookup: CDR1 SGHTA, CDR2 FQGNSA. This CDR3 is built from 15 residues.

This chain joins TRBV21-1 and TRBJ2-4; the table's D gene call, TRBD1, was not cross checked with the DNA. TRBV21-1 is a pseudogene segment. The CDR3 is 12 residues long. CDR3 in DNA: TGTGCCAGCAGCAAAAAGGGGACAGGTGGGTACTTC. Translating gives CASSKKGTGGYF.

This clone was found a few times. V usage is TRBV7-8 and J usage is TRBJ2-2; D uncertain. This CDR3 is 15 amino acids long. Deletions cut 1 base from V and 1 base from J, with 7 bases between. Germline V CDR1 and CDR2: SGHVS, FQNEAQ. The CDR3 loop reads CASSLDRQNTGELFF. The CDR3 DNA reads TGTGCCAGCAGCTTAGATAGACAGAACACCGGGGAGCTGTTTTTT.

This chain's CDR3 is CASSSGTGRGEQYF. The CDR3 nucleotides read TGTGCCAGCAGTTCCGGGACAGGGCGTGGCGAGCAGTACTTC. The gene calls are TRBV6-5 and TRBJ2-7; 9 bases fit TRBD1. This CDR3 is 14 amino acids long. The germline V gene has CDR1 MNHEY and CDR2 SVGAGI. The V gene end was trimmed by 4 bases and the J gene end by 6 bases; junction bases not matched to a gene: 7.